Below, 5 T cell receptor beta chains from the same sample are listed, as sequenced in a study of cytomegalovirus exposure and HLA in healthy donors. PCR involved 60 Vbeta and 13 Jbeta primers. Repertoires were generated with immunoSEQ multiplex PCR, while TCRdb's copy carries only in-frame clones and drops some. This sample yields around 190,000 clones, of which approximately 86% are seen a single time; around 0.98% belongs to the top ten. The material sequenced was PBMCs. These receptors were taken from a boy aged 2-9 years in good health and CMV-seronegative.

The chain combines TRBV7-9 with TRBJ2-5; D not certain. The end of the DNA aligns better with TRBJ2-7, so the J call may be wrong. The CDR3 consists of 15 residues. Germline V gives CDR1 SEHNR, CDR2 FQNEAQ (reference sequence). DNA of the CDR3: TGTGCCAGCAGCCCCAGGCCTCCCAGCTCCTACGAGCAGTACTTC. It codes for CASSPRPPSSYEQYF.

The chain carries TRBV6-1 and TRBJ1-2, with D maybe TRBD1 (5 bases). V lost 0 bases and J lost 6, with 14 bases in between. From germline, CDR1 is MNHNS and CDR2 SASEGT. The CDR3 runs 15 residues. The CDR3 reads CASSEARDSAHGYTF. Here the CDR3 DNA reads TGTGCCAGCAGTGAAGCCCGAGACAGTGCCCATGGCTACACCTTC.

The chain joins TRBV7-8 to TRBJ2-5, with 8 bases aligning to TRBD2. Near its end, the DNA agrees better with TRBJ2-7, so the J call may be wrong. The CDR3 covers 18 residues. Germline V gives CDR1 SGHVS, CDR2 FQNEAQ. CDR3 bases: TGTGCCAGCAGCTTAAACAGAGCCGGGACTAGAGGATCCTACGAGCAGTACTTC. It encodes CASSLNRAGTRGSYEQYF.

Concerning this clone itself: Other DNA sequences in this sample translate to the same CDR3. The chain is built from TRBV18 and TRBJ1-1, with D perhaps TRBD1 (6 bases). The CDR3 runs to 14 residues. Germline assignment: CDR1 KGHSH and CDR2 LQKENI. The germline V and J ends were trimmed by 3 bases and 5 bases, with 13 bases remaining between them. The DNA for the CDR3 is TGTGCCAGCTCACCGGGGCAGGGGTGGACTGAAGCTTTCTTT. Residues: CASSPGQGWTEAFF.

This clone has a single count. The chain has TRBV9 and TRBJ2-5; possible D gene TRBD1, 7 bases. CDR1 and CDR2 (germline): SGDLS, YYNGEE. This CDR3 has 14 amino acids. The V end lost 0 bases, the J end lost 7 bases, and 13 bases lay between the germline ends. The CDR3 here is CASSVEVQGGTQYF. The CDR3 nucleotides are TGTGCCAGCAGCGTAGAGGTCCAGGGGGGGACCCAGTACTTC. Based on the CDR3 plus reference TRBV9 and TRBJ2-5, the full variable domain is DSGVTQTPKHLITATGQRVTLRCSPRSGDLSVYWYQQSLDQGLQFLIQYYNGEERAKGNILERFSAQQFPDLHSELNLSSLELGDSALYFCASSVEVQGGTQYFGPGTRLLVL.